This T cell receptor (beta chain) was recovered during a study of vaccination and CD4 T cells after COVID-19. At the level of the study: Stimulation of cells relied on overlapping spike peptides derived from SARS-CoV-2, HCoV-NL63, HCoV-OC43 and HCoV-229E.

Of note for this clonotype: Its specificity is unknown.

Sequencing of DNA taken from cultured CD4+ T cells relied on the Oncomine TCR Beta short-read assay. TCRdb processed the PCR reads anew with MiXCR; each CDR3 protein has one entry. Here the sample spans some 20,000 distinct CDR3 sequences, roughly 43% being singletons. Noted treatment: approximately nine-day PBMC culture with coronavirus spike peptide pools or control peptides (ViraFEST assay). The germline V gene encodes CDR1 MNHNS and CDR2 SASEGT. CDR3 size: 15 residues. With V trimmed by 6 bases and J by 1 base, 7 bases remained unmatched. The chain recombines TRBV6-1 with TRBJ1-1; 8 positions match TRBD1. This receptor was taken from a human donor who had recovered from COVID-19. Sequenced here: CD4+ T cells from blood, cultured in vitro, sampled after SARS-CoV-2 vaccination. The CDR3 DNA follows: TGTGCCAGCAGGGGGGGGACAGGCAAGAACACTGAAGCTTTCTTT. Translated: CASRGGTGKNTEAFF.